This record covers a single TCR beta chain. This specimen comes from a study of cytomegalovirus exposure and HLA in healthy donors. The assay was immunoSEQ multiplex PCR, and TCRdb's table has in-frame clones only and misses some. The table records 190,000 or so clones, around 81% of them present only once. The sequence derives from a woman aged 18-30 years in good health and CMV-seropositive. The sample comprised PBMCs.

This CDR3 reads CASSPLLAAEETQYF. The CDR3 nucleotides are TGTGCCAGCTCACCGCTATTGGCGGCCGAGGAGACCCAGTACTTC. J is TRBJ2-5 and V is TRBV18; no reliable D call. The CDR3 sequence is 15 residues long. V gave up 3 bases and J gave up 5 bases, with 16 bases separating them. CDR1 and CDR2 from the germline V gene are KGHSH and LQKENI.